This T cell receptor (beta chain) emerged from a study of CXCR3-negative and CXCR3-positive naive CD8 T cells. For the study at large: Collectively, the libraries yielded 140 million or so TRB reads in total, at about 1.5 +/- 0.3 million per library.

Germline CDR1 reads SEHNR; CDR2 reads FQNEAQ (reference sequence). CDR3 length: 16 amino acids. Comments on this clonotype: The antigen is undetermined.

The TRB libraries of cDNA were built by UMI-labeled 5' RACE. TCRdb re-called the 5' RACE reads and gives one entry per CDR3 protein, without DNA. The table lists roughly 93,000 distinct CDR3 sequences. Study-level findings and limits: Naive cells positive for CXCR3 carried more hydrophobic TRB CDR3s than CXCR3-negative ones. Both naive subsets carried similar amounts of surface CD5, so TCR strength was inferred from TRB CDR3 properties. Memory CD8+ cells had much lower diversity, and both naive subsets had comparably high diversity. Unlike memory cells, which differed, naive CXCR3-negative and CXCR3-positive cells had similar TRBV-TRBJ usage.

V usage is TRBV7-9 and J usage is TRBJ2-2; TCRdb's D call of TRBD2 is untestable without DNA. The specimen was naive CXCR3+ CD8+ T cells from blood. The subset was: CD45RO-CCR7+CD27+CD95- naive CD8+ T cells expressing CXCR3 (TNR3+). This TCR derives from a human donor in good health. Some clones in this sample may be carry-over from other donors' samples. The CDR3 sequence: CASSLVAGLNTGELFF.